Each of the 9 T cell receptor beta chains below was sequenced from the same sample in a study of patients and donors after allogeneic stem cell transplantation. TCRdb re-called the RT-PCR reads through MiXCR, storing one row per CDR3 protein. The repertoire holds about a million distinct CDR3 sequences, about a sixth seen once, with 6% in the top ten. The material sequenced was blood, either unsorted or a sorted T cell fraction (not recorded which). All receptors come from a human donor who was either an allogeneic HSCT recipient or a stem cell or donor lymphocyte infusion donor (not recorded which). It is not recorded whose cells these are; they may come from a transplant donor.

This chain uses TRBV12-3 or TRBV12-4 with TRBJ2-3; possible D gene TRBD2, 6 bases. Trimming removed 8 bases at V and 2 bases at J, with 20 bases between. This CDR3 contains 16 residues. Written as DNA, the CDR3 is TGTGCCAGCCCCCCCCGTGCGGGGCCCAACACAGATACGCAGTATTTT. Translated, it gives CASPPRAGPNTDTQYF.

DNA of the CDR3: TGTGCCAGCAGTTTGGGTCCGGCCCCAACTAATGAAAAACTGTTTTTT. This codes for CASSLGPAPTNEKLFF. The chain has TRBV12-3 or TRBV12-4 and TRBJ1-4; D remains unclear. CDR3 length: 16 residues. V was shortened by 3 bases and J by 0 bases, with 11 bases between the two germline ends.

The sample holds many counts of this clonotype. This chain uses TRBV20-1 with TRBJ1-1; TRBD1 is a possible D gene (5 bases). The CDR3 is made up of 13 amino acids. The V gene's germline CDR1 is DFQATT and CDR2 SNEGSKA (reference sequence). V was trimmed by 1 base and J by 0 bases, leaving 6 bases between them. Here the CDR3 DNA reads TGCAGTGCTAGAGGACAGATGAACACTGAAGCTTTCTTT. Encoded protein: CSARGQMNTEAFF.

This clonotype has just a few counts. The chain uses TRBV10-3 and TRBJ1-2; D is unclear. The CDR3 is 14 amino acids. V dropped 5 bases and J dropped 5 bases, with 15 bases sitting between them. Germline V CDR1 and CDR2: ENHRY, SYGVKD. CDR3 loop: CAISTLKGAYGYTF. CDR3 in DNA: TGTGCCATCAGTACCTTGAAGGGCGCATATGGCTACACCTTC.

The CDR3 protein is CASSEGAGNTEAFF. The CDR3 DNA follows: TGTGCCAGCAGCGAGGGGGCGGGGAACACTGAAGCTTTCTTT. V usage is TRBV9 and J usage is TRBJ1-1, with TRBD1 matching 7 bases. V gave up 3 bases and J gave up 1 base; unmatched junction bases: 3. This CDR3 region has 14 residues. Germline V gene sequence: CDR1 SGDLS, CDR2 YYNGEE.

Only a few counts were recorded for this clonotype. The J gene is TRBJ2-7, the V gene TRBV4-1; no clear D. The length of the CDR3 is 15 residues. In germline, CDR1 is MGHRA, CDR2 YSYEKL. Trimming took off 1 base at V and 2 bases at J, with 12 bases between the two ends. CDR3: CASSQVGTATYEQYF. Here the CDR3 DNA reads TGCGCCAGCAGCCAAGTAGGTACGGCCACCTACGAGCAGTACTTC.

This clonotype was seen a few times. The rearrangement links TRBV3-1 to TRBJ2-1; perhaps TRBD1 as D (6 bases). The CDR3 contains 12 residues. V was trimmed by 4 bases and J by 9 bases, leaving 10 bases between them. Germline V lookup: CDR1 LGHDT, CDR2 YNNKEL (reference sequence). In DNA, the CDR3 is TGTGCCAGCAGCCCAACAGGGCCTGAGCAGTTCTTC. Translation: CASSPTGPEQFF.

This clonotype was seen only a few times. The CDR3 DNA reads as TGTGCCAGCAGCAGCGAGGCAACTTCTGGAAACACCATATATTTT. It translates to CASSSEATSGNTIYF. The chain is built from TRBV9 and TRBJ1-3; D unclear. Looked up from germline, CDR1 is SGDLS and CDR2 is YYNGEE. V shed 4 bases and J shed 1 base, with 12 bases lying between them. CDR3 size: 15 residues.

CDR3 coding DNA: TGTGCCACCAGTCCCATCCCCGTGGGGGGCGCATCAGATACGCAGTATTTT. This encodes CATSPIPVGGASDTQYF. V gene TRBV24-1 combines with J gene TRBJ2-3; the D gene could be TRBD1 or TRBD2 (6 bases each). With 6 bases removed from V and 4 bases from J, the gap between germline ends came to 22 bases. This CDR3 has 17 residues. The germline V gene encodes CDR1 KGHDR and CDR2 SFDVKD.